This T cell receptor beta chain was obtained from a study of T cells in Graves' hyperthyroidism and ophthalmopathy. Across the study: Peripheral blood was drawn at first diagnosis, prior to all treatment.

In patients aged 18 to 65, hyperthyroidism was newly diagnosed, with duration under 2 months. Diagnoses were established using clinical symptoms, serum thyroxine and TRAb, thyroid ultrasound and orbital computed tomography. Fresh peripheral blood, roughly 9.3 ml, was the source of the PBMCs. V was pared by 2 bases and J by 1 base, with 11 bases of the junction left unmatched. This CDR3 comprises 17 residues. Germline values: CDR1 SEHNR, CDR2 FQNEAQ (reference sequence). This clonotype was seen ten or more times. What was amplified from RNA transcripts were TCR beta CDR3 regions. The HTBI set primed first-round TCR CDR3 RT-PCR. TCRdb recomputed calls from the multiplex PCR reads with MiXCR, one row per CDR3 protein. The sample comprises around 250,000 distinct CDR3 sequences, approximately 15% of which are singletons, and 10% to 15% rests with the top ten.

The receptor comes from a middle-aged woman with Graves' hyperthyroidism that later progressed to Graves' ophthalmopathy. The gene calls are TRBV7-9 and TRBJ2-7; TRBD1 agrees at 7 bases. The sequenced sample was blood. The CDR3 here is CASSLPSTRQGSYEQYF. The CDR3 DNA follows: TGTGCCAGCAGCTTACCCTCCACCCGACAGGGTTCCTACGAGCAGTACTTC.